This TCR beta chain was identified during a study of blood T cell repertoires in COVID-19. For the study at large: COVID-19 samples, acute and convalescent, were from the United States, Italy and Spain. PBMCs, B-cell-depleted T cells, or T cells provided the cDNA or gDNA that made up the material.

Trimming cost V 8 bases and J 7 bases; bases outside gene matches: 11. Looked up from germline, CDR1 is SGHAT and CDR2 is FQNNGV. The CDR3 covers 13 residues. How the authors handled the data: The assay estimated nucleated cells by amplifying reference gene primers. The protocol was immunoSEQ multiplex PCR, while the TCRdb copy is restricted to in-frame clones and leaves out a portion. V and J calls and clone size follow that table, whereas D and trimming were derived from the DNA. The sample yields 130,000 or so clones, around 89% seen once. Sequencing input: peripheral blood. The chain recombines TRBV11-2 with TRBJ2-7; TRBD1 agrees at 7 bases. The sequence was collected from a middle-aged man with acute or convalescent COVID-19. CDR3 sequence (DNA): TGTGCCAGCGTCGACAGGGTTCAGGGTGAGCAGTACTTC. Its translation: CASVDRVQGEQYF.